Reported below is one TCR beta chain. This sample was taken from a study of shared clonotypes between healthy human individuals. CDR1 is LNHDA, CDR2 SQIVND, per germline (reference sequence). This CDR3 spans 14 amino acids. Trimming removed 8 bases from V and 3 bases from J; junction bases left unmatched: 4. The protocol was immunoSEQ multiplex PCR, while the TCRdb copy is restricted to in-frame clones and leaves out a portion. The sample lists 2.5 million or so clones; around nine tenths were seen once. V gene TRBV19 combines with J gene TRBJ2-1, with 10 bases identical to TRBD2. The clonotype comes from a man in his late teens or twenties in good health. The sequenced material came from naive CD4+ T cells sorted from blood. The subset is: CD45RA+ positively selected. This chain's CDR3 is CASVSGRFYNEQFF. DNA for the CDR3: TGTGCCAGTGTTAGCGGGAGGTTCTACAATGAGCAGTTCTTC.